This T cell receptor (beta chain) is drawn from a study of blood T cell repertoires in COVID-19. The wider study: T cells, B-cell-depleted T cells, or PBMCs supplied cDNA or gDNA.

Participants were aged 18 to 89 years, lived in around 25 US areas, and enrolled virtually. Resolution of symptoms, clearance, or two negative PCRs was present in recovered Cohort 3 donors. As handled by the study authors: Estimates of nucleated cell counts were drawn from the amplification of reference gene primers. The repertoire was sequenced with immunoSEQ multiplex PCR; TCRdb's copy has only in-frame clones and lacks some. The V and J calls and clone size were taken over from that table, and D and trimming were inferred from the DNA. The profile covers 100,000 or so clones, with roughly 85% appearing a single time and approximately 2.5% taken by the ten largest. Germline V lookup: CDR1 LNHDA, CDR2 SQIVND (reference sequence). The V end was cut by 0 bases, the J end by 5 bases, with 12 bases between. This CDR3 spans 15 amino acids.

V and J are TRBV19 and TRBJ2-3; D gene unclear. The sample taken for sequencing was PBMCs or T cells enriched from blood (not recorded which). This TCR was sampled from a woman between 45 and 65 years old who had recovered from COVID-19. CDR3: CASSIDQVRGDTQYF. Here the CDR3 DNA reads TGTGCCAGTAGTATAGATCAAGTGAGAGGAGATACGCAGTATTTT.